These 6 T cell receptor beta chains originate from one sample sequenced in a study of Tregs in tolerant kidney transplant recipients. The assay was immunoSEQ multiplex PCR, and TCRdb's table has in-frame clones only and misses some. This table has fewer than 80,000 clones, 95% to 98% appearing once. The sample was CD4+ T cells from blood, taken before the transplant. The receptors stem from a human donor who received a combined kidney and bone marrow transplant.

The chain couples TRBV19 to TRBJ1-5, with unresolved D. The CDR3 spans 15 residues. Trimming removed 2 bases at V and 0 bases at J, with 8 bases between. Germline lookup yields CDR1 LNHDA and CDR2 SQIVND (reference sequence). The CDR3 nucleotides read TGTGCCAGTAGTATACCTGGCACTAGCAATCAGCCCCAGCATTTT. Protein product: CASSIPGTSNQPQHF.

J is TRBJ2-7 and V is TRBV7-9; D not resolved. CDR1 and CDR2 (germline): SEHNR, FQNEAQ (reference sequence). The CDR3 is 14 amino acids. The ends were cut back, 0 bases at V and 0 bases at J, with 6 bases in the middle. In nucleotides, the CDR3 is TGTGCCAGCAGCTTAGCACGGAGCTCCTACGAGCAGTACTTC. This translates into CASSLARSSYEQYF.

The chain carries TRBV28 and TRBJ1-4, with TRBD1 matching 8 bases. Looked up from germline, CDR1 is MDHEN and CDR2 is SYDVKM. The V gene end was trimmed by 4 bases and the J gene end by 8 bases; junction bases not matched to a gene: 9. The CDR3 totals 15 residues. CDR3 protein: CASSYRQGRGEKLFF. The DNA for the CDR3 is TGTGCCAGCAGTTATCGACAGGGGCGCGGAGAAAAACTGTTTTTT.

The chain combines TRBV11-1 with TRBJ2-1, with 11 bases matching TRBD2. The V segment lost 2 bases and the J segment 7 bases; nucleotides outside the gene matches: 4. The CDR3 contains 15 residues. Germline CDR1 reads SGHAT; CDR2 reads FQDESV (reference sequence). The CDR3 DNA follows: TGTGCCAGCAGCTTAACGACTAGCGGGGTAAATGAGCAGTTCTTC. Its translation: CASSLTTSGVNEQFF.

This chain links TRBV4-1 with TRBJ1-3, with TRBD1 matching 11 bases. J lost 7 bases, V lost 3 bases, and 2 bases had no gene match. The CDR3 spans 14 residues. Germline V gene data show CDR1 as MGHRA and CDR2 as YSYEKL. The CDR3 DNA is TGCGCCAGCAGCCAGGGACAGGGGGTGAACACCATATATTTT. Encoded protein: CASSQGQGVNTIYF.

The V call is TRBV7-9, the J call TRBJ2-5, with TRBD2 matching over 10 bases. V shed 5 bases, J shed 5 bases, and the junction held 8 bases outside the gene matches. Germline values: CDR1 SEHNR, CDR2 FQNEAQ (reference sequence). The CDR3 sequence is 15 residues long. CDR3 bases: TGTGCCAGCAGCCCGACTAGCGGGCCATGGGAGACCCAGTACTTC. As protein: CASSPTSGPWETQYF.